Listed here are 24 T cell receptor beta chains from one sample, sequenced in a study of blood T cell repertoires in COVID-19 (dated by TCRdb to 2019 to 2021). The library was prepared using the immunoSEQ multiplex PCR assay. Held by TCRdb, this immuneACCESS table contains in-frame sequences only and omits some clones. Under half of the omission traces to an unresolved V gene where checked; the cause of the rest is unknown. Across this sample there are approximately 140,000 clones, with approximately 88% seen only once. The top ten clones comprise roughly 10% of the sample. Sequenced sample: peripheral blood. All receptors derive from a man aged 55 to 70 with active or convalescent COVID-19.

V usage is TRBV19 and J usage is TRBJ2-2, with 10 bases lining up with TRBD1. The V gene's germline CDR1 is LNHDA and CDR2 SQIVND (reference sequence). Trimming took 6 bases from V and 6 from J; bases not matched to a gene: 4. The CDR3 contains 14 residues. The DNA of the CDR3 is TGTGCCAGTAGCCCAGGGACAGGGGCCGGGGAGCTGTTTTTT. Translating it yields CASSPGTGAGELFF.

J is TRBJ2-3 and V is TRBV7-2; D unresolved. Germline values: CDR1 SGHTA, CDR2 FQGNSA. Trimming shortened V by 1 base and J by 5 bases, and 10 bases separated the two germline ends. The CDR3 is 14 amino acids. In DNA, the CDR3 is TGTGCCAGCAGCTTAGTTTCCAGTGGAGATACGCAGTATTTT. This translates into CASSLVSSGDTQYF.

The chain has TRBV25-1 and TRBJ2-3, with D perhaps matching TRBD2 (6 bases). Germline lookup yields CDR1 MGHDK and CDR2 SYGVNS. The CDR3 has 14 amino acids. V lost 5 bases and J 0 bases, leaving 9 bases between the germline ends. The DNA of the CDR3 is TGTGCCAGCAGTAGTCGGGGGAGCACAGATACGCAGTATTTT. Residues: CASSSRGSTDTQYF.

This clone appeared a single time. The CDR3 sequence is CASSSGQGHEQYF. The CDR3 DNA follows: TGTGCCAGCAGCTCGGGACAGGGTCACGAGCAGTACTTC. This sequence joins TRBV9 and TRBJ2-7, with 9 bases identical to TRBD1. The CDR3 is 13 residues long. In germline, CDR1 is SGDLS, CDR2 YYNGEE. V lost 4 bases, J lost 5 bases, and 4 bases stayed unmatched.

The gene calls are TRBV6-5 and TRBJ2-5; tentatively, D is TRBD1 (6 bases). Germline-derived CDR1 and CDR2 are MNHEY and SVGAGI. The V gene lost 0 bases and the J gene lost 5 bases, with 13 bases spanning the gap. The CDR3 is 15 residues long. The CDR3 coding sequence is TGTGCCAGCAGTTACTCGATGGACAGCGCGGAGACCCAGTACTTC. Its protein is CASSYSMDSAETQYF.

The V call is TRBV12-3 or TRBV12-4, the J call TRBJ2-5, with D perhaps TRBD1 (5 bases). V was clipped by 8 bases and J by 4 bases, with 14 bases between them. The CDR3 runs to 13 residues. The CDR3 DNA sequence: TGTGCCAGCCGCTCAGGGTCAAGAGAGACCCAGTACTTC. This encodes CASRSGSRETQYF.

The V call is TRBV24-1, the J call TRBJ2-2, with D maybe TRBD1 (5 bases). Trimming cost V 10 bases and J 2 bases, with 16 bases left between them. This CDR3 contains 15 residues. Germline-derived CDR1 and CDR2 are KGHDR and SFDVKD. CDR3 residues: CATKGNTGNTGELFF. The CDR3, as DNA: TGTGCCACTAAAGGAAACACAGGAAACACCGGGGAGCTGTTTTTT.

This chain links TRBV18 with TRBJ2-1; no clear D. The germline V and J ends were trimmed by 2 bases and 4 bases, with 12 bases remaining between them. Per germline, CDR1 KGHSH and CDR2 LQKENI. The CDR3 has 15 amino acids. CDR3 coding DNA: TGTGCCAGCTCACCAGCAGTGTCGGGTTACAATGAGCAGTTCTTC. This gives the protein CASSPAVSGYNEQFF.

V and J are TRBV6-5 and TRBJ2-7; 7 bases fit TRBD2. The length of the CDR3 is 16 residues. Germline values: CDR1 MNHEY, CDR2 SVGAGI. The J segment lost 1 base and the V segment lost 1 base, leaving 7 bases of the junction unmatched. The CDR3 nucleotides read TGTGCCAGCAGTTACTGGGGACTATCCATATCCTACGAGCAGTACTTC. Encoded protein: CASSYWGLSISYEQYF.

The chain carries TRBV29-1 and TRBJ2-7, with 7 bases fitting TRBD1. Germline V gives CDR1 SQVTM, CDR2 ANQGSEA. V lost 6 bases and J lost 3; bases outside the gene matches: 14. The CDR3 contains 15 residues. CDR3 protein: CSVRTSGTANYEQYF. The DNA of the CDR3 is TGCAGCGTGCGTACCTCCGGGACAGCTAACTACGAGCAGTACTTC.

CDR3 bases: TGTGCCAGCAGCGGGTCCGTGGCGGGAACGGGAGAGCAGTTCTTC. Protein sequence: CASSGSVAGTGEQFF. The V and J genes are TRBV27 and TRBJ2-1, with D possibly matching TRBD2 (6 bases). This CDR3 is 15 amino acids long. V lost 6 bases to trimming and J lost 10 bases, with 22 bases between them. Germline CDR1 MNHEY, CDR2 SMNVEV (reference sequence).

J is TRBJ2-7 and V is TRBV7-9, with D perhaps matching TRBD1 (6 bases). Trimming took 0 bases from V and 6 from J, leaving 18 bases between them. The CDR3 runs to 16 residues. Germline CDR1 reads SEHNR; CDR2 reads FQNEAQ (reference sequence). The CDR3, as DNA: TGTGCCAGCAGCTTAGCGGGGGCCGTACGGTCTGGCGAGCAGTACTTC. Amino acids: CASSLAGAVRSGEQYF. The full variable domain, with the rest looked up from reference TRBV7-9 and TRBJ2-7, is DTGVSQNPRHKITKRGQNVTFRCDPISEHNRLYWYRQTLGQGPEFLTYFQNEAQLEKSRLLSDRFSAERPKGSFSTLEIQRTEQGDSAMYLCASSLAGAVRSGEQYFGPGTRLTVT.

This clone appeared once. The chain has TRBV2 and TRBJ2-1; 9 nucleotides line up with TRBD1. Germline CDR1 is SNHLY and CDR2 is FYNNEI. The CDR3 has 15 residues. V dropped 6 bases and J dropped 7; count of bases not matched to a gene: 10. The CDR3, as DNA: TGTGCCAGCAGGTATAGGACAGGGGTTTTGAATGAGCAGTTCTTC. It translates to CASRYRTGVLNEQFF.

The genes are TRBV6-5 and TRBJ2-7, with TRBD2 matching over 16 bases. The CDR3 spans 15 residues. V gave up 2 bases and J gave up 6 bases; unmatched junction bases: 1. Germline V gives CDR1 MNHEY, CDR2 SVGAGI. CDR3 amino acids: CASSYGTSGRGEQYF. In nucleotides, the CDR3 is TGTGCCAGCAGTTACGGGACTAGCGGGAGGGGCGAGCAGTACTTC.

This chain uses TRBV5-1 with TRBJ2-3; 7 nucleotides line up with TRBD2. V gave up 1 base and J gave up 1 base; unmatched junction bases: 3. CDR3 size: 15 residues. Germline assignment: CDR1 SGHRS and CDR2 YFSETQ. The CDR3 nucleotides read TGCGCCAGCAGCTTGACGGGACTACGCACAGATACGCAGTATTTT. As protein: CASSLTGLRTDTQYF.

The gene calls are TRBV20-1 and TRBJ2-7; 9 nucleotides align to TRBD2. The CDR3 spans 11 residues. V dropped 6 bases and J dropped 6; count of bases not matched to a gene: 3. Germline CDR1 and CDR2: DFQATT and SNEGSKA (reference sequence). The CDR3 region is CSATTSGEQYF. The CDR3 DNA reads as TGCAGTGCAACGACTAGCGGCGAGCAGTACTTC.

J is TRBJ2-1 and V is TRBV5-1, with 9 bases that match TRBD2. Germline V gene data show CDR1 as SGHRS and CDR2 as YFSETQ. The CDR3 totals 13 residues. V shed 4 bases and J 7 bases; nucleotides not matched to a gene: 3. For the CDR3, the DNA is TGCGCCAGCAGCCCAACTAGCGGGAATGAGCAGTTCTTC. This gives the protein CASSPTSGNEQFF.

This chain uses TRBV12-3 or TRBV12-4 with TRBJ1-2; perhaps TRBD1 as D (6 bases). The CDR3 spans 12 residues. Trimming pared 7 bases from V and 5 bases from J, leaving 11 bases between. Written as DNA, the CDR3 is TGTGCCAGCACCCAACAGGGTTATGGCTACACCTTC. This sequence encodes CASTQQGYGYTF.

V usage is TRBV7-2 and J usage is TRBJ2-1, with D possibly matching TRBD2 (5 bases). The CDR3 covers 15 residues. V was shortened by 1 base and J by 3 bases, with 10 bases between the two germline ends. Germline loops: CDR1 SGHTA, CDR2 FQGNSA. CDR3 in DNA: TGTGCCAGCAGCTTAGGGCGGGCCCTCTACAATGAGCAGTTCTTC. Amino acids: CASSLGRALYNEQFF.

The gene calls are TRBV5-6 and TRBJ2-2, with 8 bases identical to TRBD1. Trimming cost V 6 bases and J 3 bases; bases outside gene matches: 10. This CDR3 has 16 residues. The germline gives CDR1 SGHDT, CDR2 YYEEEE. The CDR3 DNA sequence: TGTGCCAGCACCCTATGGGACAGGTCGTACACCGGGGAGCTGTTTTTT. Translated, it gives CASTLWDRSYTGELFF.

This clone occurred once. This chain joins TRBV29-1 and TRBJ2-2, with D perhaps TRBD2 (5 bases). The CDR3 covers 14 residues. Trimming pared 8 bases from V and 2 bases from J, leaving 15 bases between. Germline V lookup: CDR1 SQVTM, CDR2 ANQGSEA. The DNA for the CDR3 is TGCAGCTTCGGCGAGGGAACCAACACCGGGGAGCTGTTTTTT. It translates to CSFGEGTNTGELFF.

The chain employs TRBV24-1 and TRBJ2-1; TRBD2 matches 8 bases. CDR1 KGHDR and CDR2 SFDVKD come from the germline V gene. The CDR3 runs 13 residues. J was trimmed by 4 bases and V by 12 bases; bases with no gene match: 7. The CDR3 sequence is CASREGEYNEQFF. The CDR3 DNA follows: TGTGCCTCTCGGGAGGGCGAATACAATGAGCAGTTCTTC.

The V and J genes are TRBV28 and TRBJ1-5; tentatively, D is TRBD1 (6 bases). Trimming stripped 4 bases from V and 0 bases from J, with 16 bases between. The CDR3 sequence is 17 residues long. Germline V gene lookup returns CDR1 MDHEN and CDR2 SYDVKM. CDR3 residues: CASSSLTGSYSNQPQHF. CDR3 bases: TGTGCCAGCAGTTCCCTAACAGGGTCCTATAGCAATCAGCCCCAGCATTTT.

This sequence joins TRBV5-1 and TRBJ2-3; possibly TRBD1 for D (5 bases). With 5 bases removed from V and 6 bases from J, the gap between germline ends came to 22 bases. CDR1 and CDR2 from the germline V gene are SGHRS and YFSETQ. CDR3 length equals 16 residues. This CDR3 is CASRQLQAGMGDTQYF. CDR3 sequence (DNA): TGCGCCAGCAGACAACTACAGGCAGGGATGGGCGATACGCAGTATTTT.